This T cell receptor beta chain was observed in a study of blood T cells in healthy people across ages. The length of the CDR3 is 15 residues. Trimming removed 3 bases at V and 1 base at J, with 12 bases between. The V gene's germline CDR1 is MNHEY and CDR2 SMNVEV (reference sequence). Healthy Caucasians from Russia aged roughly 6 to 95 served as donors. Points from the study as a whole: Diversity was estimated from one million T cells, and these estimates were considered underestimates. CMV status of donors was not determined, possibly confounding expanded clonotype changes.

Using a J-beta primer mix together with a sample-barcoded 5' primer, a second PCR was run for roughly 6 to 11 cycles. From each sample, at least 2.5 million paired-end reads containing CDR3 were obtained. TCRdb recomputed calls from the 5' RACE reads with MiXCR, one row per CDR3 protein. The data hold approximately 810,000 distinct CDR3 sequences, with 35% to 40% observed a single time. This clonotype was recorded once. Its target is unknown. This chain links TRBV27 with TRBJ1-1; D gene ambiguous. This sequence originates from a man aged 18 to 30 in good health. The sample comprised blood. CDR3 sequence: CASSFRREGNTEAFF. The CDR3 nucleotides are TGTGCCAGCAGTTTTCGAAGGGAGGGGAACACTGAAGCTTTCTTT.